Shown below are 4 T cell receptor beta chains from a single sample sequenced in a study of post-analysis software for immune sequencing data. These receptors have no identified antigens. The authors incorporated unique molecular identifiers into the TCR beta cDNA libraries. Via MiXCR, TCRdb re-called the PCR reads, giving one row per CDR3 protein. In the table there are about 540,000 distinct CDR3 sequences, less than 40% of which are singletons. Findings of the study overall: In patients, TRBV5-6, TRBV5-1 and TRBV20-1 belonged to five TRBV segments found more frequently than in controls.

Sequencing input: blood. The source of these receptors is a girl aged 2-17 years with multiple sclerosis.

The chain's CDR3 is CASSLDIVQGMNTQYF. The DNA of the CDR3 is TGTGCCAGCAGCTTAGATATTGTACAGGGAATGAATACGCAGTATTTT. The V gene is TRBV11-2, the J gene TRBJ2-3; D is possibly TRBD1 (6 bases). CDR1 and CDR2 from the germline V gene are SGHAT and FQNNGV. The CDR3 covers 16 residues. Trimming took off 0 bases at V and 7 bases at J, with 17 bases between the two ends.

The V gene is TRBV20-1, the J gene TRBJ1-4; D gene uncertain. V shed 5 bases and J shed 4 bases, with 8 bases lying between them. Per the germline V gene, CDR1 is DFQATT and CDR2 is SNEGSKA (reference sequence). This CDR3 region has 12 residues. The CDR3 coding sequence is TGCAGTGCTCCGGGTCTTAATGAAAAACTGTTTTTT. It translates to CSAPGLNEKLFF.

About this clonotype: At one end, the junction sequence differs from germline, possibly due to a read error. The chain uses TRBV6-6 and TRBJ1-1; 7 bases agree with TRBD1. The CDR3 is 14 amino acids. Per the germline V gene, CDR1 is MNHNY and CDR2 is SVGAGI (reference sequence). The DNA for the CDR3 is TGTGCCGGCAGGGATCCAGGGGGAGACACTGAAGCTTTCTTT. Encoded protein: CAGRDPGGDTEAFF.

The rearrangement links TRBV5-1 to TRBJ2-1; D gene unclear. Trimming took off 4 bases at V and 9 bases at J, with 14 bases between the two ends. Germline loops: CDR1 SGHRS, CDR2 YFSETQ. The CDR3 covers 13 residues. The CDR3 reads CASSTDPLGEQFF. The CDR3 DNA is TGCGCCAGCAGCACGGATCCATTGGGTGAGCAGTTCTTC.